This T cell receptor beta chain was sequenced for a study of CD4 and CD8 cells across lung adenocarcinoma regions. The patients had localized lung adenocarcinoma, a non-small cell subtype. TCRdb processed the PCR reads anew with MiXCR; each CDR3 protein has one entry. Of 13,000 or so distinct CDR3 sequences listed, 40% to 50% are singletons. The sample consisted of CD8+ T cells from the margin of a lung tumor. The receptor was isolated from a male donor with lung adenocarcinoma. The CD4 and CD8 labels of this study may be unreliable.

CDR3 DNA sequence: TGTGCCAGCAGTGTAAATTCAGGAGGGAGATTCACAGATACGCAGTACTTC. It encodes CASSVNSGGRFTDTQYF. The V call is TRBV6-1, the J call TRBJ2-3; tentative D call: TRBD2 (6 bases). The end of the DNA fits TRBJ2-7 better, so the J call may be wrong. CDR1 is MNHNS, CDR2 SASEGT, per germline. This CDR3 region has 17 residues.